Shown below are 25 T cell receptor beta chains from a single sample sequenced in a study of T cell responses to AZD1222 COVID-19 vaccine. This table comes from immunoSEQ multiplex PCR, and its TCRdb copy is limited to in-frame clones, with some not included. The sample has tens of thousands of clones; around 86% are singletons. The specimen was peripheral blood, collected on day 0 of AZD1222 vaccination. These receptors all come from an adult in good health.

The J gene is TRBJ1-3, the V gene TRBV2; D unresolved. This CDR3 comprises 15 residues. Trimming left V 5 bases short and J 0 bases short, with 11 bases between. CDR1 and CDR2 (germline): SNHLY, FYNNEI. In DNA form, the CDR3 reads TGTGCCAGCAGTCCCGACATGATCTCTGGAAACACCATATATTTT. This codes for CASSPDMISGNTIYF.

The V gene is TRBV4-1, the J gene TRBJ2-1; maybe TRBD2 (6 bases). Per germline, CDR1 MGHRA and CDR2 YSYEKL. The CDR3 consists of 15 residues. V shed 1 base and J shed 7 bases, with 14 bases lying between them. In DNA, the CDR3 is TGCGCCAGCAGCCAAGGCACTAGCCGTTATAATGAGCAGTTCTTC. This translates into CASSQGTSRYNEQFF.

In this sample, this clone turned up once. V is TRBV21-1 and J is TRBJ1-5. TRBV21-1 is an annotated pseudogene. This CDR3 comprises 13 residues. CDR3 region: CASSRSSNQPQHF. As DNA, the CDR3 is TGTGCCAGCAGTCGTAGTAGCAATCAGCCCCAGCATTTT.

This chain links TRBV6-5 with TRBJ1-2, with D maybe TRBD1 (6 bases). The V gene's germline CDR1 is MNHEY and CDR2 SVGAGI. V was cut by 7 bases and J by 2 bases, with 11 bases left in between. The CDR3 length is 13 residues. The CDR3 coding sequence is TGTGCCAGCACCCTGGACAGAAACTATGGCTACACCTTC. This gives the protein CASTLDRNYGYTF.

The chain is built from TRBV28 and TRBJ1-2; D call uncertain. This CDR3 spans 17 amino acids. Germline-derived CDR1 and CDR2 are MDHEN and SYDVKM. V gave up 5 bases and J gave up 1 base, with 20 bases separating them. The CDR3 region has the DNA TGTGCCAGCAGTGGGAGGATCTGGGCAGTCAATAACTATGGCTACACCTTC. Amino acid sequence: CASSGRIWAVNNYGYTF.

Only a few counts were recorded for this clone. The V and J genes are TRBV5-1 and TRBJ2-5, with a possible D match to TRBD1 (6 bases). This CDR3 contains 14 residues. The germline CDR1 and CDR2 sequences are SGHRS and YFSETQ. V was clipped by 0 bases and J by 3 bases, with 9 bases between them. As DNA, the CDR3 is TGCGCCAGCAGCTTGGAAAGGACAGAAGAGACCCAGTACTTC. This translates into CASSLERTEETQYF.

This clone has only a few counts. CDR3 bases: TGTGCCAGCAGTCCCATCCGGGGGAGTCGCACTGAAGCTTTCTTT. Protein sequence: CASSPIRGSRTEAFF. The chain joins TRBV27 to TRBJ1-1; possibly TRBD1 for D (5 bases). This CDR3 has 15 amino acids. CDR1 MNHEY and CDR2 SMNVEV come from the germline V gene (reference sequence). V lost 5 bases, J lost 4 bases, and 17 bases lay in between.

This rearrangement joins TRBV3-1 (or the pseudogene TRBV3-2) to TRBJ2-7; D gene unclear. Germline CDR1 is LGHDT and CDR2 is YNNKEL (reference sequence). The length of the CDR3 is 13 residues. V was shortened by 0 bases and J by 6 bases, with 9 bases between the two germline ends. In DNA, the CDR3 is TGTGCCAGCAGCCAAGAGCTCCCCCGCGAGCAGTACTTC. Translation gives CASSQELPREQYF.

The V and J genes are TRBV19 and TRBJ1-1; D is possibly TRBD1 (5 bases). Deletions cut 4 bases from V and 1 base from J, with 7 bases between. Per the germline V gene, CDR1 is LNHDA and CDR2 is SQIVND (reference sequence). This CDR3 has 13 amino acids. The CDR3 bases are TGTGCCAGTAGTACTACAGGGAACACTGAAGCTTTCTTT. This encodes CASSTTGNTEAFF.

The chain has TRBV11-3 and TRBJ2-1, with 8 bases that match TRBD2. Germline V gene sequence: CDR1 SGHNT, CDR2 YENEEA. The CDR3 runs 15 residues. V was clipped by 1 base and J by 8 bases; unmatched bases: 7. The CDR3 nucleotides are TGTGCCAGCAGCTTAGGCAGCGGGAGATTTGATGAGCAGTTCTTC. It is translated as CASSLGSGRFDEQFF.

This chain uses TRBV25-1 with TRBJ1-6; D not certain. The V gene's germline CDR1 is MGHDK and CDR2 SYGVNS. The CDR3 loop spans 13 amino acids. Trimming shortened V by 5 bases and J by 10 bases, and 12 bases separated the two germline ends. CDR3 sequence: CASSQSPRSPLHF. Here the CDR3 DNA reads TGTGCCAGCAGTCAGTCTCCCCGATCACCCCTCCACTTT.

The chain uses TRBV7-2 and TRBJ1-1; 12 bases map to TRBD1. From germline, CDR1 is SGHTA and CDR2 FQGNSA. V was clipped by 5 bases and J by 6 bases; unmatched bases: 7. The CDR3 extends over 15 amino acids. The CDR3 DNA reads TGTGCCAGCAGCCCCGGGACAGGGGGCTCCGCTGAAGCTTTCTTT. Amino acid sequence: CASSPGTGGSAEAFF.

The chain employs TRBV27 and TRBJ2-7; TRBD2 aligns across 9 bases. The J segment lost 3 bases and the V segment lost 6 bases, leaving 6 bases of the junction unmatched. Germline V CDR1 and CDR2: MNHEY, SMNVEV (reference sequence). The CDR3 runs 14 residues. Here the CDR3 DNA reads TGTGCCAGCAGGCGAGCGGGAGGCAACTACGAGCAGTACTTC. It yields the protein CASRRAGGNYEQYF.

CDR3 amino acids: CASSELYTEAFF. The CDR3, as DNA: TGCGCCAGCAGTGAGTTGTACACTGAAGCTTTCTTT. The gene calls are TRBV10-2 and TRBJ1-1; D not certain. Germline CDR1 and CDR2: WSHSY and SAAADI. The V gene lost 1 base and the J gene lost 3 bases, with 3 bases spanning the gap. The CDR3 runs to 12 residues.

This clone was seen a handful of times. The chain couples TRBV6-2 or TRBV6-3 to TRBJ2-2; D is unclear. Germline assignment: CDR1 MNHEY and CDR2 SVGEGT. V dropped 2 bases and J dropped 4 bases, with 5 bases sitting between them. This CDR3 spans 13 amino acids. The chain's CDR3 is CASSYTGTGELFF. CDR3 coding DNA: TGTGCCAGCAGTTACACGGGCACCGGGGAGCTGTTTTTT.

The chain uses TRBV19 and TRBJ1-2; TRBD1 agrees at 8 bases. Looked up from germline, CDR1 is LNHDA and CDR2 is SQIVND (reference sequence). With 3 bases clipped from V and 7 bases from J, the junction kept 4 bases outside the gene matches. CDR3 length: 13 amino acids. This chain's CDR3 is CASSIQGAAGYTF. In DNA, the CDR3 is TGTGCCAGTAGTATTCAGGGGGCGGCTGGCTACACCTTC.

V is TRBV7-9 and J is TRBJ1-3, with D possibly matching TRBD1 (6 bases). Trimming removed 5 bases at V and 5 bases at J, with 13 bases between. Germline lookup yields CDR1 SEHNR and CDR2 FQNEAQ (reference sequence). This CDR3 region has 14 residues. Here the CDR3 reads CASSVSQGRNTIYF. The CDR3 bases are TGTGCCAGCAGCGTCTCGCAGGGGAGAAACACCATATATTTT.

This rearrangement joins TRBV5-4 to TRBJ1-2; D is ambiguous. The CDR3 loop spans 14 amino acids. Trimming pared 2 bases from V and 1 base from J, leaving 9 bases between. CDR1 and CDR2 (germline): SGHNT, YYREEE (reference sequence). CDR3 DNA: TGTGCCAGCAGCTTCAGAGAACTTAACTATGGCTACACCTTC. Translating it yields CASSFRELNYGYTF.

The chain has TRBV5-1 and TRBJ2-3; D may be TRBD1 or TRBD2 (6 bases each). Germline loops: CDR1 SGHRS, CDR2 YFSETQ. The CDR3 is 17 amino acids. V lost 0 bases and J lost 0, with 14 bases in between. CDR3: CASSLALGGGSTDTQYF. The CDR3 region has the DNA TGCGCCAGCAGCTTGGCCCTGGGGGGCGGGAGCACAGATACGCAGTATTTT.

This chain uses TRBV24-1 with TRBJ2-3; D perhaps matches TRBD2 (6 bases). V lost 5 bases to trimming and J lost 6 bases, with 11 bases between them. The CDR3 is 13 residues long. CDR1 is KGHDR and CDR2 is SFDVKD in the germline V gene. CDR3 loop: CATSAEGRDTQYF. Written as DNA, the CDR3 is TGTGCCACCAGTGCGGAGGGACGCGATACGCAGTATTTT.

The chain recombines TRBV3-1 (or the pseudogene TRBV3-2) with TRBJ2-7; weak D call: TRBD1 (5 bases). V lost 0 bases, J lost 3 bases, and 12 bases lay in between. The CDR3 is 15 amino acids. Germline lookup yields CDR1 LGHDT and CDR2 YNNKEL (reference sequence). CDR3 protein: CASSQEGRQIYEQYF. The CDR3 DNA follows: TGTGCCAGCAGCCAAGAGGGCCGACAGATCTACGAGCAGTACTTC.

This clone was detected only a few times. CDR3 sequence (DNA): TGTGCCAGCAGCTTGAAAGGGGAGCTGAACACTGAAGCTTTCTTT. Translation: CASSLKGELNTEAFF. V and J are TRBV5-4 and TRBJ1-1, with a weak D call TRBD1 (5 bases). The ends were cut back, 1 base at V and 0 bases at J, with 10 bases in the middle. The length of the CDR3 is 15 residues. CDR1 SGHNT and CDR2 YYREEE come from the germline V gene (reference sequence).

This chain connects TRBV3-1 (or the pseudogene TRBV3-2) to TRBJ2-2; TRBD1 aligns across 7 bases. Germline V gene sequence: CDR1 LGHDT, CDR2 YNNKEL (reference sequence). The CDR3 has 14 residues. V was clipped by 6 bases and J by 0 bases; unmatched bases: 1. In DNA form, the CDR3 reads TGTGCCAGCAGACAGGGGACGAACACCGGGGAGCTGTTTTTT. Its protein is CASRQGTNTGELFF.

CDR3 nucleotides: TGTGCCAGCAGGCGGCGGGGACATCAAAACTATGGCTACACCTTC. Translated, it gives CASRRRGHQNYGYTF. The rearrangement joins TRBV28 to TRBJ1-2; D perhaps matches TRBD1 (6 bases). Germline V gene sequence: CDR1 MDHEN, CDR2 SYDVKM. The V and J ends lost 6 bases and 2 bases respectively, with 16 bases between them. The CDR3 has 15 amino acids.

The chain links TRBV4-1 to TRBJ1-3, with D possibly matching TRBD1 (6 bases). The V end lost 1 base, the J end lost 4 bases, and 11 bases lay between the germline ends. The germline gives CDR1 MGHRA, CDR2 YSYEKL. This CDR3 is 15 amino acids long. CDR3 nucleotide sequence: TGCGCCAGCAGCCAAGGTCGGACAGCCGGAAACACCATATATTTT. Translating it yields CASSQGRTAGNTIYF.